Listed here are 19 T cell receptor beta chains from one sample, sequenced in a study of CD8+CD57+ T cells in acquired aplastic anemia. Those patients picked for sequencing had displayed CD8+CD57+ cell expansion on flow cytometry. CDR3 and TCR beta VDJ profiling relied on genomic DNA as the template. Each CDR3 protein is one row after TCRdb ran MiXCR on the reads. The top ten clones hold roughly 12% of a sample with some 140,000 distinct CDR3 sequences, about 50% of them seen once. Sample: sorted CD4+, CD8+, or CD8+CD57+ T cells (not recorded which) from PBMCs. The source is a human donor with aplastic anemia.

The rearrangement links TRBV29-1 to TRBJ1-1; 10 bases align to TRBD1. The CDR3 spans 13 residues. The V gene's germline CDR1 is SQVTM and CDR2 ANQGSEA. The junction had 6 bases not matched to a gene; V was cut back by 6 bases and J by 5 bases. CDR3 sequence (DNA): TGCAGCGTGACAGGGGGCGCGGAAACTGAAGCTTTCTTT. This sequence encodes CSVTGGAETEAFF.

This chain uses TRBV9 with TRBJ2-7; TRBD2 aligns across 9 bases. The CDR3 has 13 amino acids. Germline V gene sequence: CDR1 SGDLS, CDR2 YYNGEE. J was trimmed by 5 bases and V by 5 bases; bases with no gene match: 5. CDR3 region: CASSGSGGDEQYF. The DNA for the CDR3 is TGTGCCAGCAGTGGTAGCGGGGGAGACGAGCAGTACTTC.

This clonotype was counted only a few times. The chain is built from TRBV7-2 and TRBJ2-7, with D possibly being TRBD2 (5 bases). Trimming left V 5 bases short and J 0 bases short, with 14 bases between. The CDR3 is made up of 15 amino acids. From germline, CDR1 is SGHTA and CDR2 FQGNSA. CDR3 DNA sequence: TGTGCCAGCAGCCCTCGGACGGGATTCTCCTACGAGCAGTACTTC. Its protein product is CASSPRTGFSYEQYF.

This clonotype came up many times. The V gene is TRBV7-8, the J gene TRBJ2-7, with D maybe TRBD1 (6 bases). The V gene lost 3 bases and the J gene lost 6 bases, with 9 bases spanning the gap. Germline V gene lookup returns CDR1 SGHVS and CDR2 FQNEAQ. CDR3 size: 12 residues. In nucleotides, the CDR3 is TGTGCCAGCAGCTTGATAGGGGGCGAGCAGTACTTC. It encodes CASSLIGGEQYF.

This chain links TRBV5-6 with TRBJ2-7; 8 bases align to TRBD2. Germline lookup yields CDR1 SGHDT and CDR2 YYEEEE. J lost 0 bases, V lost 7 bases, and 6 bases had no gene match. This CDR3 has 14 residues. The CDR3 loop reads CASRAGGVSYEQYF. DNA for the CDR3: TGTGCCAGCCGCGCCGGGGGGGTCTCCTACGAGCAGTACTTC.

In this sample, this clonotype turned up many times. The chain joins TRBV10-3 to TRBJ1-1, with D uncertain. This CDR3 spans 13 amino acids. The V and J ends lost 4 bases and 1 base respectively, with 7 bases between them. CDR1 and CDR2 (germline): ENHRY, SYGVKD. CDR3 bases: TGTGCCATCAGTGTGGACGAGAACACTGAAGCTTTCTTT. It specifies CAISVDENTEAFF.

The rearrangement uses TRBV20-1 and TRBJ2-5, with 10 positions matching TRBD2. The CDR3 is 15 residues long. Germline V gene sequence: CDR1 DFQATT, CDR2 SNEGSKA (reference sequence). After removal of 6 bases from V and 4 bases from J, the junction contained 11 bases not matched to a gene. The CDR3 loop is CSATLGIAGGETQYF. The CDR3 DNA follows: TGCAGTGCCACGTTGGGGATAGCGGGAGGAGAGACCCAGTACTTC.

This clonotype has a count of ten or more. This rearrangement joins TRBV5-1 to TRBJ2-2; tentatively, D is TRBD2 (6 bases). Trimming took 4 bases from V and 5 from J, leaving 15 bases between them. This CDR3 has 15 residues. Germline loops: CDR1 SGHRS, CDR2 YFSETQ. The CDR3 protein is CASSTRDSHTGELFF. As DNA, the CDR3 is TGCGCCAGCAGCACCCGGGACTCCCATACCGGGGAGCTGTTTTTT.

This clonotype has more than one count but fewer than ten. The chain links TRBV10-3 to TRBJ1-4; D might be TRBD1 (5 bases). Trimming cost V 10 bases and J 3 bases, with 12 bases left between them. Germline assignment: CDR1 ENHRY and CDR2 SYGVKD. The CDR3 is made up of 13 amino acids. The CDR3: CATGGDANEKLFF. The CDR3 DNA reads TGTGCCACCGGGGGGGACGCTAATGAAAAACTGTTTTTT.

This clonotype occurred many times. The J gene is TRBJ2-7, the V gene TRBV5-6; 8 nucleotides align to TRBD1. This CDR3 contains 15 residues. Per germline, CDR1 SGHDT and CDR2 YYEEEE. Trimming removed 4 bases from V and 6 bases from J; junction bases left unmatched: 12. The CDR3 coding sequence is TGTGCCAGCAGCCCAATCACAGGGGGATGGAGCGAGCAGTACTTC. Protein: CASSPITGGWSEQYF.

This chain uses TRBV11-1 with TRBJ2-7, with 8 positions matching TRBD1. Germline V gives CDR1 SGHAT, CDR2 FQDESV (reference sequence). Trimming at V came to 4 bases and at J to 1 base, leaving 12 bases not matched to a gene. The CDR3 is 17 residues long. In DNA, the CDR3 is TGTGCCAGCAGCTCAGGGGACAGGAAACAGGGTTCCTACGAGCAGTACTTC. Protein product: CASSSGDRKQGSYEQYF.

This chain links TRBV19 with TRBJ2-5; no clear D gene. CDR3 length: 12 amino acids. Germline assignment: CDR1 LNHDA and CDR2 SQIVND (reference sequence). The V gene lost 1 base and the J gene lost 4 bases, with 4 bases spanning the gap. In DNA form, the CDR3 reads TGTGCCAGTAGTATAGGCAGAGAGACCCAGTACTTC. Residues: CASSIGRETQYF.

This clonotype showed up many times. The J gene is TRBJ2-2, the V gene TRBV12-3 or TRBV12-4, with D unclear. The CDR3 totals 11 residues. V was shortened by 10 bases and J by 6 bases, with 9 bases between the two germline ends. The DNA of the CDR3 is TGTGCCACCGGGTACGCCGGGGAGCTGTTTTTT. This translates into CATGYAGELFF.

The chain has TRBV19 and TRBJ2-7; 9 nucleotides line up with TRBD2. The CDR3 contains 14 residues. From germline, CDR1 is LNHDA and CDR2 SQIVND (reference sequence). The junction had 4 bases not matched to a gene; V was cut back by 4 bases and J by 3 bases. The CDR3 sequence: CASSNSGRDYEQYF. CDR3 sequence (DNA): TGTGCCAGTAGTAATAGCGGGAGAGACTACGAGCAGTACTTC.

The CDR3 nucleotides read TGTGCCAGCAGCTCCGGACAGGGAATTTACAATGAGCAGTTCTTC. This encodes CASSSGQGIYNEQFF. This rearrangement joins TRBV3-1 to TRBJ2-1; 8 bases align to TRBD1. This CDR3 is built from 15 residues. J was trimmed by 4 bases and V by 5 bases; bases with no gene match: 7. Germline V gives CDR1 LGHDT, CDR2 YNNKEL (reference sequence).

This clonotype was observed at least ten times. The chain has TRBV5-1 and TRBJ1-6; no clear D. The CDR3 length is 14 residues. V lost 4 bases to trimming and J lost 6 bases, with 11 bases between them. CDR1 and CDR2 (germline): SGHRS, YFSETQ. The CDR3 sequence: CASSRWGSNSPLHF. CDR3 DNA sequence: TGCGCCAGCAGCCGTTGGGGTAGTAATTCACCCCTCCACTTT.

This clonotype has more than one count but fewer than ten. The chain combines TRBV19 with TRBJ2-1, with D hard to call. Between the trimmed V and J ends, which lost 5 bases and 8 bases, there was a span of 13 bases. CDR3 length: 13 amino acids. Looked up from germline, CDR1 is LNHDA and CDR2 is SQIVND (reference sequence). CDR3: CASSRGQRYEQFF. The CDR3 DNA sequence: TGTGCCAGTAGTCGTGGCCAACGCTATGAGCAGTTCTTC.

This clonotype was seen more than once but under ten times. The J gene is TRBJ1-6, the V gene TRBV2; 8 bases map to TRBD1. Germline trimming cut 8 bases from V and 7 bases from J; bases unmatched to any gene: 7. Germline V gene sequence: CDR1 SNHLY, CDR2 FYNNEI. CDR3 length equals 14 residues. DNA for the CDR3: TGTGCCAGCCGGAACGACAGGGGAAATTCACCCCTCCACTTT. It encodes CASRNDRGNSPLHF.

This clonotype was recorded at least ten times. V gene TRBV6-5 combines with J gene TRBJ1-2; TRBD1 is a possible D gene (5 bases). The CDR3 is 12 residues long. Between the trimmed V and J ends, which lost 6 bases and 6 bases, there was a span of 11 bases. Germline V CDR1 and CDR2: MNHEY, SVGAGI. The CDR3 bases are TGTGCCAGCAGCCCCGACAGTGATGGCTACACCTTC. Translating gives CASSPDSDGYTF.